The clone carrying this T cell receptor (beta chain) was recorded once. Its antigen is not identified. PCR involved 60 Vbeta and 13 Jbeta primers. Produced via immunoSEQ multiplex PCR; TCRdb's table is partial and in-frame only. Among 90,000 to 100,000 clones listed, around 74% were seen once. Each donor's status was that of a healthy bone marrow donor. These data are taken from a study of cytomegalovirus exposure and HLA in healthy donors. Findings and limits, study-wide: A later analysis reportedly found that, within productive TCRs, an Asian-associated ancestry cluster had fewer N-insertions than the mean observed across the roughly 730 donors. In vitro assays verified that three CMV-associated chains recognized CMV antigens specifically. Common viral pathogens were later found to be apparently linked to several of the most significant clusters.

Trimming removed 5 bases from V and 8 bases from J; junction bases left unmatched: 7. Germline-derived CDR1 and CDR2 are SGHRS and YFSETQ. The CDR3 has 14 residues. This clonotype was obtained from a man between 40 and 49 years old in good health and CMV-seropositive. Sequencing used PBMCs. The chain carries TRBV5-1 and TRBJ2-1; 10 bases are shared with TRBD2. In DNA form, the CDR3 reads TGCGCCAGCAGGGACATAGCGGGAGGATATGAGCAGTTCTTC. It encodes CASRDIAGGYEQFF.